These T cell receptor beta chains were read from a single sample in a study of T cell changes during pregnancy in multiple sclerosis. TCRdb's copy holds only in-frame clones and misses some; the assay was immunoSEQ multiplex PCR. The sample consists of roughly 10,000 clones, under 85% of them appearing once. Material: CD8+ T cells from peripheral blood mononuclear cells, obtained in the third trimester of pregnancy. Receptor source: a female donor in good health, enrolled as a control in a pregnancy study. Each CDR3 is given with its conserved first and last residue. The D gene is left open where the match is weak. The size entry is marked missing in some rows and otherwise reads once, few, many or a size class.

clone size	V gene	J gene	D gene	CDR3 DNA	CDR3 protein
.	TRBV19	TRBJ2-6	TRBD2	TGTGCCAGTAGTATAGGGGAGGGGACTGGGGCCAACGTCCTGACTTTC	CASSIGEGTGANVLTF
.	TRBV2	TRBJ2-1	.	TGTGCCAGCTACGGGTACAATGAGCAGTTCTTC	CASYGYNEQFF
once	TRBV7-9	TRBJ2-3	TRBD1	TGTGCCAGCAGTTTCGCCCGGGACAGCGCCACAGCCCGAAGTTTT	CASSFARDSATARSF
.	TRBV27	TRBJ2-5	.	TGTGCCAGCAGCCTTGTGTACCAAGAGACCCAGTACTTC	CASSLVYQETQYF
.	TRBV10-1	TRBJ2-1	.	TGCGCCAGCAGTGAAACGGGAGCTCTCGAGGATGAGCAGTTCTTC	CASSETGALEDEQFF
.	TRBV6-5	TRBJ1-1	.	TGTGCCAGCAGTTACTATGGGGGAGGGATTGAAGCTTTCTTT	CASSYYGGGIEAFF
.	TRBV7-9	TRBJ1-2	.	TGTGCCAGCAGCTCGGACAGATTGCCCCCAGCCTACACCTTC	CASSSDRLPPAYTF
.	TRBV7-2	TRBJ2-7	.	TGTGCCAGCAGCTGGCGGCGGGACCACGAGCAGTACTTC	CASSWRRDHEQYF
.	TRBV7-9	TRBJ1-1	TRBD1	TGTGCCAGCCGCGGGAACAGGGGGCGCCGGACTGAAGCTTTCTTT	CASRGNRGRRTEAFF
medium-sized	TRBV28	TRBJ2-7	.	TGTGCCAGCAGTTACGACACCTTGGTTTCCGAGCAGTACTTC	CASSYDTLVSEQYF
.	TRBV10-1	TRBJ1-5	TRBD1	TGCGCCAGCACCCGGACAGGCCAGGGTCAGCCCCAGCATTTT	CASTRTGQGQPQHF
.	TRBV6-5	TRBJ2-7	.	TGTGCCAGCAGTTACGGAGCCCCGAGCTCCTACGAGCAGTACTTC	CASSYGAPSSYEQYF
.	TRBV4-3	TRBJ2-1	.	TGCGCCAGCAGCCAAGCAGAGGGCGATGAGCAGTTCTTC	CASSQAEGDEQFF
.	TRBV6-1	TRBJ2-5	.	TGTGCCAGCAGTGAAATGACTGGAGAAGAGACCCAGTACTTC	CASSEMTGEETQYF
.	TRBV9	TRBJ2-1	TRBD1	TGTGCCAGCAGCGTGGGACAGGGGGAGGGCAATGAGCAGTTCTTC	CASSVGQGEGNEQFF
.	TRBV5-8	TRBJ1-5	TRBD1	TGTGCCAGCAGCGCCGGGACAGGGGGGTCCAGGCCCCAGCATTTT	CASSAGTGGSRPQHF
.	TRBV28	TRBJ2-7	.	TGTGCCAGCAGTTTGGGCACTGCTAACAGCCACTACGAGCAGTACTTC	CASSLGTANSHYEQYF
.	TRBV6-4	TRBJ2-2	TRBD2	TGTGCCAGCAGTGAAAAGCGGGAAGCCGGGGAGCTGTTTTTT	CASSEKREAGELFF
.	TRBV6-4	TRBJ2-1	TRBD1	TGTGCCAGCAGTGACCGGGACAGGGCATACAATGAGCAGTTCTTC	CASSDRDRAYNEQFF
.	TRBV9	TRBJ2-1	.	TGTGCCAGCAGCGTCTTCAGCTACAATGAGCAGTTCTTC	CASSVFSYNEQFF